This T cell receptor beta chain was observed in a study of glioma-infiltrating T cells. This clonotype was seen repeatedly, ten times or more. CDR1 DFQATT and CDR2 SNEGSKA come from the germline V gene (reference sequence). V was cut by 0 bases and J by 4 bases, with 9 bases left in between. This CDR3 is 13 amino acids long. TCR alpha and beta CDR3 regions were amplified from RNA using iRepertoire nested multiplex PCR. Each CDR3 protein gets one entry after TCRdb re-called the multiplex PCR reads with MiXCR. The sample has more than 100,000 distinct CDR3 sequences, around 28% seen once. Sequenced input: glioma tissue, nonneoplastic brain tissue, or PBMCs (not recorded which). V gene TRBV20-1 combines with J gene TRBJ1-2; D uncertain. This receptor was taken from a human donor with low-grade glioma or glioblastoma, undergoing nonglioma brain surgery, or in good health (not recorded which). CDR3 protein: CSARDPVGYGYTF. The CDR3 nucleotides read TGCAGTGCTAGAGATCCGGTCGGCTATGGCTACACCTTC.